Listed below are T cell receptor beta chains from one sample, sequenced in a study of CD8+CD57+ T cells in acquired aplastic anemia. TCRdb reprocessed the reads with MiXCR, giving one entry per CDR3 protein. The table lists 150,000 to 200,000 distinct CDR3 sequences, about 64% of them singletons. The source material was sorted CD4+, CD8+, or CD8+CD57+ T cells (not recorded which) from PBMCs. The receptor source for this set is a human donor in good health. CDR3s include the opening cysteine and the closing phenylalanine or tryptophan. A D gene is named only where the DNA matches it firmly. Clone size is shown for a subset of rows, as once, few, many or a class of expanded clone.

many,.,TRBJ1-1,TRBV5-1,CASSLAPDSEAFF,TGCGCCAGCAGCTTGGCCCCTGACAGTGAAGCTTTCTTT
.,.,TRBJ2-3,TRBV10-3,CAITAGATADTQYF,TGTGCCATCACTGCAGGGGCGACTGCAGATACGCAGTATTTT
many,.,TRBJ2-7,TRBV20-1,CSASYRSSYEQYF,TGCAGTGCTAGCTACAGGAGCTCCTACGAGCAGTACTTC
.,.,TRBJ1-1,TRBV20-1,CSARPRMNTEAFF,TGCAGTGCTAGACCCAGAATGAACACTGAAGCTTTCTTT
.,.,TRBJ1-2,TRBV20-1,CSADDGYYGYTF,TGCAGTGCCGACGACGGATACTATGGCTACACCTTC
many,.,TRBJ2-1,TRBV11-2,CASSVSFHNEQFF,TGTGCCAGCAGCGTCTCTTTCCACAATGAGCAGTTCTTC
.,.,TRBJ1-2,TRBV5-1,CASSLLASINGYTF,TGCGCCAGCAGCTTACTAGCATCCATCAATGGCTACACCTTC
.,.,TRBJ2-7,TRBV10-3,CAISPQGAGGEQYF,TGTGCCATCAGCCCCCAAGGGGCCGGAGGCGAGCAGTACTTC
.,.,TRBJ2-5,TRBV7-8,CASSLQPLGGRGETQYF,TGTGCCAGCAGCCTCCAGCCGCTGGGGGGGCGCGGAGAGACCCAGTACTTC
.,TRBD1,TRBJ1-2,TRBV19,CASSIVQGLYSYTF,TGTGCCAGTAGTATAGTACAGGGGCTCTATAGCTACACCTTC
many,TRBD2,TRBJ2-5,TRBV11-1,CASSLAGLAGASTQYF,TGTGCCAGCAGCTTAGCGGGACTAGCGGGAGCATCGACCCAGTACTTC
.,TRBD2,TRBJ2-3,TRBV20-1,CSARDPAGPGTDTQYF,TGCAGTGCTAGAGATCCAGCGGGGCCTGGCACAGATACGCAGTATTTT
.,.,TRBJ2-5,TRBV28,CASSPDGAYQGTQYF,TGTGCCAGCAGCCCCGACGGGGCGTACCAAGGGACCCAGTACTTC
many,.,TRBJ2-7,TRBV4-1,CASSQDSDEQYF,TGCGCCAGCAGCCAAGATAGCGACGAGCAGTACTTC
few,.,TRBJ1-3,TRBV25-1,CASSVGVKGNTIYF,TGTGCCAGCAGTGTAGGGGTGAAAGGAAACACCATATATTTT
.,TRBD1,TRBJ1-6,TRBV5-6,CASSERTGISPLHF,TGTGCCAGCAGCGAAAGGACAGGAATTTCACCCCTCCACTTT
.,.,TRBJ2-1,TRBV6-1,CASSEAGILSYNEQFF,TGTGCCAGCAGTGAAGCTGGGATACTCTCCTACAATGAGCAGTTCTTC
.,.,TRBJ2-5,TRBV24-1,CATSDSGGAGTQYF,TGTGCCACCAGTGACTCGGGCGGAGCAGGGACCCAGTACTTC
many,.,TRBJ2-1,TRBV9,CASSVAGAADEQFF,TGTGCCAGCAGCGTAGCGGGAGCAGCGGATGAGCAGTTCTTC
few,.,TRBJ2-7,TRBV20-1,CSARTSSGEQYF,TGCAGTGCCCGGACTTCGAGCGGAGAGCAGTACTTC
.,TRBD1,TRBJ2-7,TRBV7-9,CASSPPGQGEQYF,TGTGCCAGCAGCCCGCCAGGACAGGGTGAGCAGTACTTC
many,.,TRBJ2-7,TRBV4-1,CASSRRQGRSYEQYF,TGCGCCAGCAGTCGGCGCCAGGGCCGTTCCTACGAGCAGTACTTC